At least ten counts were recorded for the clone carrying this T cell receptor beta chain. This sample is part of a study of T-cell reconstitution after alpha-beta-depleted transplantation in children. The CDR3 sequence is 15 residues long. With 6 bases removed from V and 4 bases from J, the gap between germline ends came to 18 bases. Per the germline V gene, CDR1 is MNHNS and CDR2 is SASEGT. Library preparation (for TCRbeta) was performed with unique molecular identifiers. Each CDR3 protein is one row after TCRdb ran MiXCR on the PCR reads. The sample includes 150,000 to 200,000 distinct CDR3 sequences, about 14% of them seen just once.

The source is a human donor who donated a stem cell graft to a child with acute lymphoblastic leukemia. This chain uses TRBV6-1 with TRBJ1-1; a possible D gene is TRBD1 (5 bases). The sequences come from PBMCs from the stem cell graft donor, collected from the stem cell graft. The CDR3 loop reads CASSPGRWGSTEAFF. The CDR3 region has the DNA TGTGCCAGCAGCCCCGGGAGATGGGGGAGCACTGAAGCTTTCTTT.